This TCR beta chain was found in a study of metastatic and nonmetastatic thyroid tumors. Whole-study context: Blood and tumor or nodule tissue repertoires from malignant and benign thyroid patients were compared.

This CDR3 has 14 amino acids. The germline V gene encodes CDR1 LGHDT and CDR2 YNNKEL (reference sequence). V dropped 5 bases and J dropped 4 bases, with 14 bases sitting between them. Treatment of any kind had been given to no patient before thyroid surgery. This clone was recorded many times. As handled by the study authors: Researchers built a distant-metastasis classifier for papillary thyroid cancer that drew on CDR3 differences across clinicopathological groups. TCRdb re-clonotyped the PCR reads via MiXCR. TCRdb's processing, not the authors', yielded these V and J calls. Here the sample spans about 21,000 clones, over 9.5% being singletons.

The chain couples TRBV3-1 to TRBJ1-1; a weak D match, TRBD1 (6 bases). The sequenced sample was blood. The TCR originated in a female donor with papillary thyroid cancer or a benign thyroid nodule (not recorded which). Some clones in this sample may be carry-over from other donors' samples. This chain's CDR3 is CASSFYRVSTEAFF. CDR3 sequence (DNA): TGTGCCAGCAGCTTCTACAGGGTTAGCACTGAAGCTTTCTTT.